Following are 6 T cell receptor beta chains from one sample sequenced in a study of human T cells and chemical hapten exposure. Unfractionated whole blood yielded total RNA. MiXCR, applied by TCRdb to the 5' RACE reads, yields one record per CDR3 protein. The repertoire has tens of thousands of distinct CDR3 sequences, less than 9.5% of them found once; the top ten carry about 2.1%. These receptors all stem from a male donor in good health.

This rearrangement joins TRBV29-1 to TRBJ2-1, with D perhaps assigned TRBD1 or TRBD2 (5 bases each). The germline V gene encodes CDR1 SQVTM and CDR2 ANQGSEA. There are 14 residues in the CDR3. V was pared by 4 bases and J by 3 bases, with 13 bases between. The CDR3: CSVVVGAGYNEQFF. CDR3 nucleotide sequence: TGCAGCGTTGTTGTCGGGGCAGGCTACAATGAGCAGTTCTTC.

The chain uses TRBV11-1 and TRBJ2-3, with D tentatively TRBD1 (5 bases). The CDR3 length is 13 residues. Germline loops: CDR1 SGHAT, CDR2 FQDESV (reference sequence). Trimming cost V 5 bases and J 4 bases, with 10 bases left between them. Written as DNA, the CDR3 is TGTGCCAGCAGCCCCATCAGGGCAGATACGCAGTATTTT. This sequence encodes CASSPIRADTQYF.

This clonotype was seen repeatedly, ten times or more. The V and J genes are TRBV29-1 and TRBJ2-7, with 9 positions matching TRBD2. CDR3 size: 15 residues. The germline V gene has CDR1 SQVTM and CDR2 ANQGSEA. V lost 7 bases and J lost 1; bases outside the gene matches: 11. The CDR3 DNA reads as TGCAGCGGTGGAGGTACTAGCGGGTCGTCCTACGAGCAGTACTTC. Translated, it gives CSGGGTSGSSYEQYF.

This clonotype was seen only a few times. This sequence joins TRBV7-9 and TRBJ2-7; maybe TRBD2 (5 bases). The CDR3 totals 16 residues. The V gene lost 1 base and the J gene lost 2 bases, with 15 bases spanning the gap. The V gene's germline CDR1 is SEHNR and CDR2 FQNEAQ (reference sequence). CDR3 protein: CASSLEGPGKTYEQYF. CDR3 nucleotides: TGTGCCAGCAGCTTAGAAGGCCCGGGGAAGACCTACGAGCAGTACTTC.

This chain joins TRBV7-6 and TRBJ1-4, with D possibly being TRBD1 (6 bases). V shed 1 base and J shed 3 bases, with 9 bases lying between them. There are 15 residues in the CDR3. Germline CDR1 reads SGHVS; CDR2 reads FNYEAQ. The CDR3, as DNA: TGTGCCAGCAGCTTAGATCGACAGGCTAATGAAAAACTGTTTTTT. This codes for CASSLDRQANEKLFF.

In DNA form, the CDR3 reads TGCGCCAGCAGCTTGGGACAGGATAATTCACCCCTCCACTTT. Residues: CASSLGQDNSPLHF. The chain couples TRBV5-1 to TRBJ1-6, with D perhaps matching TRBD1 (6 bases). Germline lookup yields CDR1 SGHRS and CDR2 YFSETQ. The CDR3 contains 14 residues. V lost 0 bases and J 5 bases, leaving 6 bases between the germline ends.